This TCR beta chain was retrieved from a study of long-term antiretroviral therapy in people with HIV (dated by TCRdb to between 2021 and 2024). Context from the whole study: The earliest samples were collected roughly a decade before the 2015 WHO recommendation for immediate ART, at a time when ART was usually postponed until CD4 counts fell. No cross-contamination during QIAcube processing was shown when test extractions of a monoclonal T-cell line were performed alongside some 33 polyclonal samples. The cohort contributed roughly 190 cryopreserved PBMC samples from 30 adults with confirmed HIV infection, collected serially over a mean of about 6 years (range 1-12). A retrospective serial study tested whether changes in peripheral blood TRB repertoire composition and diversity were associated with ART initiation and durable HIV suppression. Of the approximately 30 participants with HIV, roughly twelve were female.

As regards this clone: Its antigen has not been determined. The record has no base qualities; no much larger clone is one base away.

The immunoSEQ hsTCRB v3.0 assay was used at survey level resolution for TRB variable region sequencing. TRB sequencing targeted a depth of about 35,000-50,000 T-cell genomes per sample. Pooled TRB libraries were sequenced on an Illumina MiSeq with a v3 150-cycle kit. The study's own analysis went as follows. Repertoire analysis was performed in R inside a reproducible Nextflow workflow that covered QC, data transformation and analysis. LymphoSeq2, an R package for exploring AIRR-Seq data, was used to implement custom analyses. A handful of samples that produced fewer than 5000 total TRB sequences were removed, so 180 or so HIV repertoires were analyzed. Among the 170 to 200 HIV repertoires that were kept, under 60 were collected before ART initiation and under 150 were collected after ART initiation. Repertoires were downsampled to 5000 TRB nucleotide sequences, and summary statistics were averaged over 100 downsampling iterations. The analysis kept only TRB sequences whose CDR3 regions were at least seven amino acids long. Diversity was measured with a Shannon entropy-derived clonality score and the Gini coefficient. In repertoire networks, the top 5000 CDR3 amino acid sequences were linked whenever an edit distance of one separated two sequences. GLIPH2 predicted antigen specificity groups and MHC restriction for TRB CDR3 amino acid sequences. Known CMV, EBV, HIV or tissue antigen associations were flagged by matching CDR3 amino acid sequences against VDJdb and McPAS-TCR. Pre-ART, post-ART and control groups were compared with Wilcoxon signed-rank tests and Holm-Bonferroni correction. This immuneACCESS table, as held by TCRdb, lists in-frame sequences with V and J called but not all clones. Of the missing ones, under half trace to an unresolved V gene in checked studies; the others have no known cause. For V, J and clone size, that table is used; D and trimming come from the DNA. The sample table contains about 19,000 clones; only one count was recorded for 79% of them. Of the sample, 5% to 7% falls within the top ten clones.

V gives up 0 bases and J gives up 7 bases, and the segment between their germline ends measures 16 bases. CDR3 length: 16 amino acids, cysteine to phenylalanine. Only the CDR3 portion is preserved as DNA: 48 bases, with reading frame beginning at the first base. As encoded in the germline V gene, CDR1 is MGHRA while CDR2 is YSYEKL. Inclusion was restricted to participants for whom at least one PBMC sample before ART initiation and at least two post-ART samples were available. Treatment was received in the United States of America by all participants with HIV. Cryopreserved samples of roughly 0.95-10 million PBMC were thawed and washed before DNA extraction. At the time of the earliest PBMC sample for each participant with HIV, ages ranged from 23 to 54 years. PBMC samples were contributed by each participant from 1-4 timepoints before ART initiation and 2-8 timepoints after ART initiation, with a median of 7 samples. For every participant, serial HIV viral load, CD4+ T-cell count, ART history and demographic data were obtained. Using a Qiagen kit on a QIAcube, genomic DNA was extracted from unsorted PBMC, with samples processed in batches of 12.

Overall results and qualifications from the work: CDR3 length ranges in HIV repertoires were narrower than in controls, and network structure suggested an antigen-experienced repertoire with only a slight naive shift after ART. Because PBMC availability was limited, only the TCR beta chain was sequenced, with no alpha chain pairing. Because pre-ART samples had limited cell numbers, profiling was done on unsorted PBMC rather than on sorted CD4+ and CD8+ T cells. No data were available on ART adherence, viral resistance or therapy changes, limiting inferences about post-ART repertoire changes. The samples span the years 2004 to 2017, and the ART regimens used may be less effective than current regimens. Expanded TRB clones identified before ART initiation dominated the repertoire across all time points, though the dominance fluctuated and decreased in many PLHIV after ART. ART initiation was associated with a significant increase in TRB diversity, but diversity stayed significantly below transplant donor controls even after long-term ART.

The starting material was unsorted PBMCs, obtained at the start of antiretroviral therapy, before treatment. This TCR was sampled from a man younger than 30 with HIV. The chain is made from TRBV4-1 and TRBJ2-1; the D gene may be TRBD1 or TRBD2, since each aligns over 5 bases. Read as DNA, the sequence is TGCGCCAGCAGCCAAGATGGTTCGGGGCGGAGTAATGAGCAGTTCTTC. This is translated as CASSQDGSGRSNEQFF.